The 21 T cell receptor beta chains below all came from one sample that was sequenced in a study of tumor and adjacent non-tumor tissue in lung cancer (dated 2018 in TCRdb). RNA was extracted from bulk unsorted tissue and checked for quality with a NanoDrop ND-1000 and an Agilent 2100. To prepare the library, multiplex PCR was applied. Sequenced using an Illumina HiSeq 2500. Following protocols modified from ARM-PCR, the researchers constructed TCRbeta libraries through three rounds of nested PCR with primers (Table S4). TCRdb itself trimmed the public reads at Q25 with fastp, ran MiXCR and retained productive beta chains. Each CDR3 protein gets just one entry, which takes the most common genes and DNA from the rows behind it. The sample records about 200,000 distinct CDR3 sequences, 71% of which are singletons. The ten largest clones represent approximately 25% of the sample. The source material was lung tumor tissue. These receptors all come from a man in his 60s with non-small cell lung cancer.

Note on this clonotype: The CDR3 does not close with the conserved phenylalanine or tryptophan, likely indicating a read error. The gene calls are TRBV11-2 and TRBJ1-1; a possible D gene is TRBD1 (6 bases). This CDR3 is 14 amino acids long. Germline CDR1 and CDR2: SGHAT and FQNNGV. The CDR3 sequence: CASNLSQGRTEAFL. Written as DNA, the CDR3 is TGTGCTAGCAACCTATCTCAGGGGAGGACTGAAGCTTTCTTA.

In its sample, this clonotype was seen a few times. Being one base from a much bigger clone, this may be a read error. The chain uses TRBV6-1 and TRBJ1-2; the D is unclear. V shed 2 bases and J shed 5 bases, with 21 bases lying between them. CDR3 length equals 17 residues. From germline, CDR1 is MNHNS and CDR2 SASEGT. The CDR3 spells CASSEYFGLVASYGYTF. Here the CDR3 DNA reads TGTGCCAGCAGTGAATATTTTGGTTTGGTAGCCTCATATGGCTACACCTTC.

In its sample, this clonotype was seen once. An end of the junction differs from the germline gene, which may be a read error. The chain links TRBV6-2 or TRBV6-3 to TRBJ2-7, with D possibly being TRBD2 (6 bases). CDR3 length: 15 amino acids. The germline V gene encodes CDR1 MNHEY and CDR2 SVGEGT. Written as DNA, the CDR3 is TGTGCTAGCAGTCCCCGGATTAGCGGAAGATACGAGCAGTACTTC. Encoded protein: CASSPRISGRYEQYF.

This clonotype has a handful of counts. This chain connects TRBV5-4 to TRBJ1-1, with 7 positions matching TRBD1. Germline lookup yields CDR1 SGHNT and CDR2 YYREEE (reference sequence). CDR3 size: 15 residues. V was clipped by 0 bases and J by 7 bases; unmatched bases: 9. The CDR3 coding sequence is TGTGCCAGCAGCTTGGACGTCAGGGGGGACATTGAAGCTTTCTTT. Translated: CASSLDVRGDIEAFF.

On this clonotype itself: Possible read error: a much larger clone is one base away. The rearrangement links TRBV20-1 to TRBJ2-1, with 8 bases fitting TRBD2. The CDR3 totals 13 residues. Germline loops: CDR1 DFQATT, CDR2 SNEGSKA (reference sequence). CDR3 DNA: TGCGGTGCTAGAGAGCGGGAGTACAATGAGCAGTTCTTC. Amino acids: CGAREREYNEQFF.

As regards this clonotype: A much larger clone is a single base away; this may be a read error. This chain joins TRBV20-1 and TRBJ1-5, with TRBD1 matching 8 bases. The CDR3 contains 13 residues. CDR1 DFQATT and CDR2 SNEGSKA come from the germline V gene (reference sequence). The chain's CDR3 is CSALSTGEQPQQF. CDR3 DNA: TGCAGTGCCCTATCGACAGGGGAACAGCCCCAGCAGTTT.

The chain is built from TRBV20-1 and TRBJ2-3, with a weak D call TRBD1 (6 bases). This CDR3 region has 14 residues. Germline-derived CDR1 and CDR2 are DFQATT and SNEGSKA (reference sequence). V was trimmed by 5 bases and J by 2 bases, leaving 14 bases between them. CDR3 loop: CSAGAGAVTDTQYF. The DNA for the CDR3 is TGCAGTGCTGGGGCAGGGGCGGTCACAGATACGCAGTATTTT.

Points on this clonotype: Given a much more abundant clone one base away, this may be a read error. J is TRBJ1-1 and V is TRBV6-1; D not resolved. The CDR3 extends over 13 amino acids. Germline V gene sequence: CDR1 MNHNS, CDR2 SASEGT. DNA for the CDR3: TGTGCCAGCTGTGAAAACGGAGGCACTGAAGCTTTCTTT. This codes for CASCENGGTEAFF.

Of note for this clonotype: It is likely a read error, because the conserved phenylalanine at the end of the CDR3 is missing. No DNA is shown, since the ends of the CDR3 on it are uncertain; the CDR3 is the one TCRdb lists. The genes are TRBV12-3 or TRBV12-4 and TRBJ2-1; the table assigns TRBD2, which was not confirmed against the DNA. The CDR3 totals 13 residues, both ends included. CDR3: CASSSGGANERFY.

The V and J genes are TRBV30 and TRBJ2-3; 8 bases are shared with TRBD2. The V and J ends lost 4 bases and 10 bases, in that order; junction bases with no gene match: 10. CDR3 length: 13 amino acids. Per the germline V gene, CDR1 is GTSNPN and CDR2 is SVGIG (reference sequence). CDR3 loop: CAWKAGGLRAQYF. The CDR3 DNA reads TGTGCCTGGAAGGCGGGGGGACTGCGGGCGCAGTATTTT.

The V call is TRBV6-1, the J call TRBJ2-2, with 10 bases matching TRBD2. CDR1 is MNHNS, CDR2 SASEGT, per germline. The CDR3 is 15 amino acids. V shed 6 bases and J 4 bases; nucleotides not matched to a gene: 5. CDR3 residues: CASRGGLATTGELFF. The CDR3 bases are TGTGCCAGCAGGGGGGGACTAGCGACCACCGGGGAGCTGTTTTTT.

This clonotype has at least ten counts. The rearrangement links TRBV29-1 to TRBJ2-7; TRBD1 aligns across 11 bases. Germline V gene sequence: CDR1 SQVTM, CDR2 ANQGSEA. The CDR3 is 13 amino acids. After removal of 4 bases from V and 4 bases from J, the junction contained 3 bases not matched to a gene. The CDR3 DNA is TGCAGCGTTGGGGGACAGGGGGGTTACGAGCAGTACTTC. Protein: CSVGGQGGYEQYF.

The chain joins TRBV20-1 to TRBJ2-7; the match to TRBD2 covers 10 bases. CDR3 length: 15 amino acids. V lost 8 bases, J lost 0 bases, and 10 bases stayed unmatched. Germline-derived CDR1 and CDR2 are DFQATT and SNEGSKA (reference sequence). In DNA, the CDR3 is TGCAGTATGTTGCCCGGGACTAGCGCCTCCTACGAGCAGTACTTC. Its translation: CSMLPGTSASYEQYF.

This clonotype was recorded at least ten times. The V gene is TRBV20-1, the J gene TRBJ1-1; weak D call: TRBD1 (5 bases). V lost 4 bases to trimming and J lost 3 bases, with 9 bases between them. Germline CDR1 is DFQATT and CDR2 is SNEGSKA (reference sequence). The CDR3 covers 12 residues. This CDR3 reads CSAKGLYTEAFF. The CDR3 DNA reads TGCAGTGCTAAGGGACTTTACACTGAAGCTTTCTTT.

With regard to this clonotype: Here the CDR3 omits its conserved ending phenylalanine or tryptophan, so a read error is the likely source. The V and J genes are TRBV20-1 and TRBJ1-2; possible D gene TRBD1, 5 bases. V shed 7 bases and J shed 5 bases, with 17 bases lying between them. CDR1 and CDR2 from the germline V gene are DFQATT and SNEGSKA (reference sequence). CDR3 length: 13 amino acids. CDR3 in DNA: TGCAGTGTTGCCCCAGGGACTACTTATGGCTACACCTTA. It is translated as CSVAPGTTYGYTL.

As regards this clonotype: A much larger clone differs from this one at a single base, so this may be a read error. The rearrangement uses TRBV6-1 and TRBJ1-4, with no clear D. V dropped 5 bases and J dropped 6 bases, with 13 bases sitting between them. There are 14 residues in the CDR3. Germline CDR1 MNHNS, CDR2 SASEGT. In DNA form, the CDR3 reads TGTGCCAGCAGTTGGCAGGATACTCATGAAAAACTGTTTTTT. Its translation is CASSWQDTHEKLFF.

This chain connects TRBV6-1 to TRBJ1-5, with unresolved D. Germline V gene lookup returns CDR1 MNHNS and CDR2 SASEGT. The CDR3 is made up of 14 amino acids. V was cut by 4 bases and J by 6 bases, with 13 bases left in between. The CDR3: CASSVALRGQPQHF. Here the CDR3 DNA reads TGTGCCAGCAGTGTAGCGCTTCGGGGTCAGCCCCAGCATTTT.

This clonotype came up many times. The chain uses TRBV10-2 and TRBJ1-5; 7 bases align to TRBD1. There are 16 residues in the CDR3. J gave up 2 bases and V 1 base, and 5 bases lay outside the gene matches. Germline assignment: CDR1 WSHSY and CDR2 SAAADI. This CDR3 is CASSEWEGAGNQPQHF. Written as DNA, the CDR3 is TGCGCCAGCAGTGAGTGGGAGGGGGCAGGCAATCAGCCCCAGCATTTT.

About this clonotype: A read error may explain this, as a much larger clone is one base away. Because it lacks the conserved phenylalanine or tryptophan at the end, this CDR3 is likely a read error. This chain joins TRBV6-1 and TRBJ2-7, with 7 bases lining up with TRBD1. The CDR3 loop spans 18 amino acids. With 2 bases clipped from V and 2 bases from J, the junction kept 15 bases outside the gene matches. Germline lookup yields CDR1 MNHNS and CDR2 SASEGT. This CDR3 is CASSEFAAGTEIPYEQYY. CDR3 nucleotide sequence: TGTGCCAGCAGTGAATTTGCAGCCGGGACAGAGATTCCCTACGAGCAGTACTAC.

As to this clonotype: At one of its ends the junction is not consistent with the germline gene, which may arise from a read error. The chain links TRBV20-1 to TRBJ2-5, with D maybe TRBD1 (6 bases). The CDR3 covers 16 residues. The V gene's germline CDR1 is DFQATT and CDR2 SNEGSKA (reference sequence). In nucleotides, the CDR3 is TGCAATGCTAGAGACCCGGGACAAGGGGAACGAGAGACCCAGTATTTC. Amino acids: CNARDPGQGERETQYF.

The J gene is TRBJ2-5, the V gene TRBV11-2, with 12 bases fitting TRBD2. CDR3 length: 17 amino acids. Germline CDR1 is SGHAT and CDR2 is FQNNGV. CDR3: CPCSLDLGLAGQETQYF. CDR3 sequence (DNA): TGTCCCTGCAGCTTAGATCTAGGACTAGCGGGGCAAGAGACCCAGTACTTC.